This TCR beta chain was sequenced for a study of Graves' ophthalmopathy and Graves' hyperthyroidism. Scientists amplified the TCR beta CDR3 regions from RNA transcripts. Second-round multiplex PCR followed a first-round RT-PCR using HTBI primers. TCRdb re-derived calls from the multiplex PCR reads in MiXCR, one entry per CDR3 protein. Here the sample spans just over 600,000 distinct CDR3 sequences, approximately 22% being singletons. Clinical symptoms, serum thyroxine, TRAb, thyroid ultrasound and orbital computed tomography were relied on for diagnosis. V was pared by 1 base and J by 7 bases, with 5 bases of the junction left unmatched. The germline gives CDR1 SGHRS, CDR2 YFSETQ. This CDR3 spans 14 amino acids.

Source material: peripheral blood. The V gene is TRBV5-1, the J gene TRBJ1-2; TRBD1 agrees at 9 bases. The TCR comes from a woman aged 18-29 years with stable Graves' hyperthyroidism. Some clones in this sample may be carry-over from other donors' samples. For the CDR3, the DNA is TGCGCCAGCAGCTTGACAGGGGGCTGGAGTGGCTACACCTTC. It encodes CASSLTGGWSGYTF.